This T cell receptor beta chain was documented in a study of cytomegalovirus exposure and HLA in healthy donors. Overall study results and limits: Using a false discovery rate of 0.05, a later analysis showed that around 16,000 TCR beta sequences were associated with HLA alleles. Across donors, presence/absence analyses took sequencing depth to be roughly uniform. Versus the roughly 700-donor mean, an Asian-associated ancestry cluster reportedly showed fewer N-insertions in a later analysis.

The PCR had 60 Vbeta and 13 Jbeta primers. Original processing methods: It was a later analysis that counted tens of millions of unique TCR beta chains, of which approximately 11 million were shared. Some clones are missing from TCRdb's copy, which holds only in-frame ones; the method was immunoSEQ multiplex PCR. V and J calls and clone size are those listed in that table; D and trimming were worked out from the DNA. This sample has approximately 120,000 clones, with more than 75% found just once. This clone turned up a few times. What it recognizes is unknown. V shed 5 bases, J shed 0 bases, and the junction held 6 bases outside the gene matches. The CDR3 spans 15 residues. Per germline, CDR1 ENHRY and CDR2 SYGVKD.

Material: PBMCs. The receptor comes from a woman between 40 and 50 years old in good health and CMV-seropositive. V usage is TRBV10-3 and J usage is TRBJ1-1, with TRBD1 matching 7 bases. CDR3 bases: TGTGCCATCAGTCAGGGGGTGTTGTTGAACACTGAAGCTTTCTTT. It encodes CAISQGVLLNTEAFF.